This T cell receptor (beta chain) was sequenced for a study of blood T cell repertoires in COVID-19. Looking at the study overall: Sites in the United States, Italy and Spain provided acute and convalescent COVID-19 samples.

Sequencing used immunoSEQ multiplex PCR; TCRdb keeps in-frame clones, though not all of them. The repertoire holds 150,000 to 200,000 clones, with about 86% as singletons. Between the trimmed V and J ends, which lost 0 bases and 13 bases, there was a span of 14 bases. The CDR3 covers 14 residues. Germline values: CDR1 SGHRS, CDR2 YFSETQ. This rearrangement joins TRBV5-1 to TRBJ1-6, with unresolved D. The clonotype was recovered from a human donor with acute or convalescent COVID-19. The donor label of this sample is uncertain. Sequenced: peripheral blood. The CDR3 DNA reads TGCGCCAGCAGCTTGGGGGAGCGGATGGGTCCCCTCCACTTT. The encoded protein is CASSLGERMGPLHF. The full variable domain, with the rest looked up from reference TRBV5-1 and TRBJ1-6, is KAGVTQTPRYLIKTRGQQVTLSCSPISGHRSVSWYQQTPGQGLQFLFEYFSETQRNKGNFPGRFSGRQFSNSRSEMNVSTLELGDSALYLCASSLGERMGPLHFGNGTRLTVT.